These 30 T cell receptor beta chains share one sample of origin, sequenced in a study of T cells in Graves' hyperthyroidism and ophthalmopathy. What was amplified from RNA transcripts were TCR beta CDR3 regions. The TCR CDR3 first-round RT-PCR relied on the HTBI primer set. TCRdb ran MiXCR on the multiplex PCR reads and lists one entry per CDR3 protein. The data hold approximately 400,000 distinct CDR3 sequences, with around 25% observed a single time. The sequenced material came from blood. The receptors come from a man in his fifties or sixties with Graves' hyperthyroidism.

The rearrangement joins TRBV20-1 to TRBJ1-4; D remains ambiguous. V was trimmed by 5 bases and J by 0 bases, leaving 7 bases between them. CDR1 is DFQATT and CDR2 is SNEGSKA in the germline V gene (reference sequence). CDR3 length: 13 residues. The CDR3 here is CSAPRSTNEKLFF. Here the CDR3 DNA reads TGCAGTGCTCCTAGATCAACTAATGAAAAACTGTTTTTT.

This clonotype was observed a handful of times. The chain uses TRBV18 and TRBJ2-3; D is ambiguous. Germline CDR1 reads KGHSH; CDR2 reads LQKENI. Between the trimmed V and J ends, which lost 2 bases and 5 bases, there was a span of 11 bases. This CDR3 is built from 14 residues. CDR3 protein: CASSPEAVGDTQYF. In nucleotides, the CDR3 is TGTGCCAGCTCACCAGAGGCCGTCGGAGATACGCAGTATTTT. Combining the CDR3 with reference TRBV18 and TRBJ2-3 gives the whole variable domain NAGVMQNPRHLVRRRGQEARLRCSPMKGHSHVYWYRQLPEEGLKFMVYLQKENIIDESGMPKERFSAEFPKEGPSILRIQQVVRGDSAAYFCASSPEAVGDTQYFGPGTRLTVL.

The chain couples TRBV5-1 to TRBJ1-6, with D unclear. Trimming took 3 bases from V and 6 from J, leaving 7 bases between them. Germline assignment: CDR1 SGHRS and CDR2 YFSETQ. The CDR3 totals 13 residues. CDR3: CASSWESNSPLHF. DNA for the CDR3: TGCGCCAGCAGCTGGGAAAGTAATTCACCCCTCCACTTT.

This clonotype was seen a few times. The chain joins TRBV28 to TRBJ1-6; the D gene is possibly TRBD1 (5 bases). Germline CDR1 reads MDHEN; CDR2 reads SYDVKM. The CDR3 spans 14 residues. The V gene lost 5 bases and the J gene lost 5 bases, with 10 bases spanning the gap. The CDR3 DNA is TGTGCCAGCAGTCAAGGAGGGGATAATTCACCCCTCCACTTT. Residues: CASSQGGDNSPLHF.

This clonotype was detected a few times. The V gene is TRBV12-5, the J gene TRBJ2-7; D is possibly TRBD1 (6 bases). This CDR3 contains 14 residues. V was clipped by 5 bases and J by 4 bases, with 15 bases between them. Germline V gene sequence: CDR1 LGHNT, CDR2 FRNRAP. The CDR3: CASGPPRQAYEQYF. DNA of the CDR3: TGTGCTAGTGGTCCCCCAAGACAGGCTTACGAGCAGTACTTC. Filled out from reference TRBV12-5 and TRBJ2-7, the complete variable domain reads DARVTQTPRHKVTEMGQEVTMRCQPILGHNTVFWYRQTMMQGLELLAYFRNRAPLDDSGMPKDRFSAEMPDATLATLKIQPSEPRDSAVYFCASGPPRQAYEQYFGPGTRLTVT.

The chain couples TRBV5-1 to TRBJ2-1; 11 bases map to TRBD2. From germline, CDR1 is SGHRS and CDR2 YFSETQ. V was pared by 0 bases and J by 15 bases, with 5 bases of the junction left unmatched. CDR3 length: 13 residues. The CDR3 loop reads CASSLGGTSGAFF. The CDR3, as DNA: TGCGCCAGCAGCTTGGGAGGGACTAGCGGAGCGTTCTTC.

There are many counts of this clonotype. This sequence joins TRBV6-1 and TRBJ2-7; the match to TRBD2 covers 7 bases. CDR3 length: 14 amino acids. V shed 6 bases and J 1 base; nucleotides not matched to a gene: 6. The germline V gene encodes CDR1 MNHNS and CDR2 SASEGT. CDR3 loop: CASSMGRGSYEQYF. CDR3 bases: TGTGCCAGCAGCATGGGGCGGGGGTCCTACGAGCAGTACTTC.

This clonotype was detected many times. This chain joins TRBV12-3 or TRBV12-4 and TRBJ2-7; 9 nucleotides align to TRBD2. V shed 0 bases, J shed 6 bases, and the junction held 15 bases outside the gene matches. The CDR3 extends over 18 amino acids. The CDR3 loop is CASSLAPHFSGRRGEQYF. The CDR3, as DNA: TGTGCCAGCAGTTTAGCGCCGCACTTTAGCGGGAGACGGGGCGAGCAGTACTTC.

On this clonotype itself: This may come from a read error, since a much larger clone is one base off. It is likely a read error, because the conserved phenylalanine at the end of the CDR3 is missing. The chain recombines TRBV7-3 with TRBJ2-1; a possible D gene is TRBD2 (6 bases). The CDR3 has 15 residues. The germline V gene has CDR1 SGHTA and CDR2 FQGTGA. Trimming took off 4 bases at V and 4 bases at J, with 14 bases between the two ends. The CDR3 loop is CASSSPGSGYNEQFV. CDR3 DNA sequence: TGTGCCAGCAGCTCCCCGGGTAGCGGATACAATGAGCAGTTCGTC.

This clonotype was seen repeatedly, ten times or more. The DNA of the CDR3 is TGTGCCAGCAGTTCCTCCCACTATGAGCAGTTCTTC. Residues: CASSSSHYEQFF. V usage is TRBV12-3 or TRBV12-4 and J usage is TRBJ2-1, with D uncertain. Trimming left V 4 bases short and J 8 bases short, with 9 bases between. This CDR3 is 12 amino acids long.

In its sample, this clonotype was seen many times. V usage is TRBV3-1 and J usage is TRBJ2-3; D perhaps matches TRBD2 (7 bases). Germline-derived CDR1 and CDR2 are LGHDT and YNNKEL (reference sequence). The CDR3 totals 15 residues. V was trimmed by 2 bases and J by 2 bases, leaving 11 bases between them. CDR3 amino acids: CASSQYRGATDTQYF. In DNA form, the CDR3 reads TGTGCCAGCAGCCAATACCGGGGGGCCACAGATACGCAGTATTTT.

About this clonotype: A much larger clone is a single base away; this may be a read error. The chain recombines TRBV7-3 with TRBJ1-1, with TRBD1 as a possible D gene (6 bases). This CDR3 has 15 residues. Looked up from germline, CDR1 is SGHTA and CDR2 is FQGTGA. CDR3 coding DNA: TGTGCCAGCAGCTTAACGAATTCGAGGGGGACTGGAGCTTTCTTT. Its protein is CASSLTNSRGTGAFF.

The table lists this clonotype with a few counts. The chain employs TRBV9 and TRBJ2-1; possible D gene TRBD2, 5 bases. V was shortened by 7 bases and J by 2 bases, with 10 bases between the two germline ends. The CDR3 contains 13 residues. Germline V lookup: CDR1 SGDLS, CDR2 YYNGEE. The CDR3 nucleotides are TGTGCCAGCGGCGAGGGCCCCTACAATGAGCAGTTCTTC. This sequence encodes CASGEGPYNEQFF.

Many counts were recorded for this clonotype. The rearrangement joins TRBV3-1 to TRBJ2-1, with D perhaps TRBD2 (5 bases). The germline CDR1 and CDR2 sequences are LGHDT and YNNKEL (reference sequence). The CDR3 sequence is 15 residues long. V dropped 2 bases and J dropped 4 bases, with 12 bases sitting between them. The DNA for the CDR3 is TGTGCCAGCAGCCAAAACTACCGGGATTACAATGAGCAGTTCTTC. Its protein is CASSQNYRDYNEQFF.

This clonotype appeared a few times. CDR3 DNA sequence: TGCGCCAGCAGCTTGCAGGGGATTGGCAATTCACCCCTCCACTTT. Protein product: CASSLQGIGNSPLHF. This chain uses TRBV5-1 with TRBJ1-6, with a weak D call TRBD1 (6 bases). The germline gives CDR1 SGHRS, CDR2 YFSETQ. V was clipped by 1 base and J by 7 bases, with 12 bases between them. The CDR3 length is 15 residues.

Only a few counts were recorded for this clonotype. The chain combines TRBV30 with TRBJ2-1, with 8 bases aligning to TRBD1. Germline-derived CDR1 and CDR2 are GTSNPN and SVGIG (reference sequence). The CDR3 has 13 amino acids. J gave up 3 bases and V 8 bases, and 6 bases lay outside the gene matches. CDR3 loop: CAVDRVSYNEQFF. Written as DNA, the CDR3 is TGTGCCGTGGACAGGGTAAGCTACAATGAGCAGTTCTTC. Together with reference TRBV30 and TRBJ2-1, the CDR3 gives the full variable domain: SQTIHQWPATLVQPVGSPLSLECTVEGTSNPNLYWYRQAAGRGLQLLFYSVGIGQISSEVPQNLSASRPQDRQFILSSKKLLLSDSGFYLCAVDRVSYNEQFFGPGTRLTVL.

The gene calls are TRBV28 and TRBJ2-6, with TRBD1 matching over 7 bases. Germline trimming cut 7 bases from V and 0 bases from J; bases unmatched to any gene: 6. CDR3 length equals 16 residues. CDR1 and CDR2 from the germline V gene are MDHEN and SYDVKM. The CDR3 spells CASTPYRGSGANVLTF. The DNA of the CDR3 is TGTGCCAGCACCCCCTACAGGGGCTCTGGGGCCAACGTCCTGACTTTC.

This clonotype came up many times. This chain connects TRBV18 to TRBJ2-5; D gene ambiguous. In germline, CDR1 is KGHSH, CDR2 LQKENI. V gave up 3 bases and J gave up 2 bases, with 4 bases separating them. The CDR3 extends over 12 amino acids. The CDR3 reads CASSPEQETQYF. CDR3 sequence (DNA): TGTGCCAGCTCACCGGAACAAGAGACCCAGTACTTC.

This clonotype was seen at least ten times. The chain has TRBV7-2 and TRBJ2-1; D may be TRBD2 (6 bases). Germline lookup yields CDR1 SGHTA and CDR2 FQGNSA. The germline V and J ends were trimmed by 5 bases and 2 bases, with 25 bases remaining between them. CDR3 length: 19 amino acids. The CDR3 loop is CASSAVLAREVLTYNEQFF. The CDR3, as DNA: TGTGCCAGCAGCGCCGTTCTAGCGAGAGAAGTTCTAACCTACAATGAGCAGTTCTTC.

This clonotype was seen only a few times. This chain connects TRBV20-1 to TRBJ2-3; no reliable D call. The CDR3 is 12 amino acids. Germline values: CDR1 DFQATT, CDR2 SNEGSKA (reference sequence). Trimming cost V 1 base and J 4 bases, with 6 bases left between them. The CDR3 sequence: CSARGTPDTQYF. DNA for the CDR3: TGCAGTGCTAGAGGGACCCCAGATACGCAGTATTTT.

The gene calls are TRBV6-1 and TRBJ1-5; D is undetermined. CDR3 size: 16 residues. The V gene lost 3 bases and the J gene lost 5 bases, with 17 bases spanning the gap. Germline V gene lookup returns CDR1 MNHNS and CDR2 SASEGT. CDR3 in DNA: TGTGCCAGCAGTGACCCGACTAAAGTTAGGTATCAGCCCCAGCATTTT. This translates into CASSDPTKVRYQPQHF.

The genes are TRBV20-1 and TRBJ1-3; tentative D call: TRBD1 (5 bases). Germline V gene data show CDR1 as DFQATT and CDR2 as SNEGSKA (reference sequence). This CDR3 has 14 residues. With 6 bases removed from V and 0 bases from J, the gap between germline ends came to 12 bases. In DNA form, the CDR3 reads TGCAGTGCAACCGGGGCGCGCTCTGGAAACACCATATATTTT. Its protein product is CSATGARSGNTIYF.

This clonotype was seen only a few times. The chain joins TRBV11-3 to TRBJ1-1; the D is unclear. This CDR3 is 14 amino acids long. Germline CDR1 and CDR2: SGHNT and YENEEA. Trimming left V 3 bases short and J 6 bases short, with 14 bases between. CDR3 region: CASSLGWRDAEAFF. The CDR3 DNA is TGTGCCAGCAGCTTGGGCTGGCGGGATGCTGAAGCTTTCTTT.

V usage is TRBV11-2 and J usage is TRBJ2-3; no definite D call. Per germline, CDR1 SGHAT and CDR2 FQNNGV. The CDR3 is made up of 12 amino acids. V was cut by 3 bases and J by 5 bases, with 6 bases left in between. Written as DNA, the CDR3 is TGTGCCAGCAGCTTCGACCGAGATACGCAGTATTTT. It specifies CASSFDRDTQYF.

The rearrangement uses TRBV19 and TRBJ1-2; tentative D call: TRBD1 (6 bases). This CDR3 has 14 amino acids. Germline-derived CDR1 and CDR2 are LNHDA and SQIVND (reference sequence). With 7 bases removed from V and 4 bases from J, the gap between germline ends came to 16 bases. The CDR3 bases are TGTGCCAGTACCTCAGGGGACGGAGCCTATGGCTACACCTTC. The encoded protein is CASTSGDGAYGYTF.

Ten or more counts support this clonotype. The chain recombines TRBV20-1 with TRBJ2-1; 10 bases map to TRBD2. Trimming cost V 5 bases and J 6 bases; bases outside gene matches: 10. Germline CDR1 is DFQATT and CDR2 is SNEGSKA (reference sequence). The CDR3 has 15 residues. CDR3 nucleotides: TGCAGTGCTCCAGATCTAGCGGGAGTGGGCAATGAGCAGTTCTTC. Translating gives CSAPDLAGVGNEQFF.

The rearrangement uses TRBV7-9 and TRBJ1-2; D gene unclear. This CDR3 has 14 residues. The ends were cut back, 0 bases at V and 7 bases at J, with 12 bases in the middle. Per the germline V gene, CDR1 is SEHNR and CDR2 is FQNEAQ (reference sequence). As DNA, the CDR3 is TGTGCCAGCAGCTTAGCTGAGCGCGGAAGTGGCTACACCTTC. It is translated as CASSLAERGSGYTF.

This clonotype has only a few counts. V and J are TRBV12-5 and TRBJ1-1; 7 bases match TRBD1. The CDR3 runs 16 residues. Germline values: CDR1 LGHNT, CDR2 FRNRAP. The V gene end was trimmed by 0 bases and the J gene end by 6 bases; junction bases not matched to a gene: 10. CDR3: CASGLVTGVGVPEAFF. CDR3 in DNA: TGTGCTAGTGGTTTGGTTACAGGGGTTGGAGTGCCTGAAGCTTTCTTT.

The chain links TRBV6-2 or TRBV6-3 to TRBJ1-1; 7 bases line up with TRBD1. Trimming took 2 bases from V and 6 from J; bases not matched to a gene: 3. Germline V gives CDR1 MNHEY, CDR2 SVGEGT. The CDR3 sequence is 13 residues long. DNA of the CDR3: TGTGCCAGCAGTTACCCGGACAGGCCTGAAGCTTTCTTT. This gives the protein CASSYPDRPEAFF.

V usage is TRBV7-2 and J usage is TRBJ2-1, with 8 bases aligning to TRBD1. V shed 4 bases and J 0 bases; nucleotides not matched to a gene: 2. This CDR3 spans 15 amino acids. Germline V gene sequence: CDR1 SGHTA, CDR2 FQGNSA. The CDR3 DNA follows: TGTGCCAGCAGCTGGACAGGGAGCTCCTACAATGAGCAGTTCTTC. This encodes CASSWTGSSYNEQFF.